A single sample gave rise to the 18 T cell receptor beta chains below, sequenced in a study of shared clonotypes between healthy human individuals. Using immunoSEQ multiplex PCR, the repertoire was profiled, and TCRdb retains in-frame clones only, with some absent. The sample records about 1.5 million clones, 95% to 99% being singletons. Sequenced material: naive CD4+ T cells sorted from blood. Subset noted: CD45RA+ positively selected. The receptors shown here come from a man aged 25 to 40 in good health.

The genes are TRBV19 and TRBJ1-1, with D unresolved. V lost 5 bases and J lost 5, with 18 bases in between. This CDR3 comprises 15 residues. Germline V gene data show CDR1 as LNHDA and CDR2 as SQIVND (reference sequence). CDR3 in amino acids: CASSYGRTVYTEAFF. The DNA for the CDR3 is TGTGCCAGTAGTTATGGTCGGACGGTTTATACTGAAGCTTTCTTT. The full variable domain, completed using reference TRBV19 and TRBJ1-1, is DGGITQSPKYLFRKEGQNVTLSCEQNLNHDAMYWYRQDPGQGLRLIYYSQIVNDFQKGDIAEGYSVSREKKESFPLTVTSAQKNPTAFYLCASSYGRTVYTEAFFGQGTRLTVV.

This clone came up once. V is TRBV19 and J is TRBJ2-1, with 10 bases lining up with TRBD2. Per germline, CDR1 LNHDA and CDR2 SQIVND (reference sequence). Trimming at V came to 5 bases and at J to 8 bases, leaving 12 bases not matched to a gene. This CDR3 contains 16 residues. Written as DNA, the CDR3 is TGTGCCAGTAGTCATAGGACTAGCGGAGCCCGTTATGAGCAGTTCTTC. Amino acid sequence: CASSHRTSGARYEQFF.

V gene TRBV11-2 combines with J gene TRBJ2-7; either TRBD1 or TRBD2 may fit D (6 bases each). Trimming shortened V by 4 bases and J by 7 bases, and 17 bases separated the two germline ends. CDR3 length: 14 amino acids. Germline assignment: CDR1 SGHAT and CDR2 FQNNGV. DNA for the CDR3: TGTGCCAGCAGCTCGGTTCGGGGGCGGGGAGAGCAGTACTTC. Amino acids: CASSSVRGRGEQYF.

The chain employs TRBV28 and TRBJ2-7; D perhaps matches TRBD2 (6 bases). CDR1 and CDR2 (germline): MDHEN, SYDVKM. The length of the CDR3 is 13 residues. The V end was cut by 10 bases, the J end by 4 bases, with 17 bases between. The CDR3 sequence: CATGASVPYEQYF. In DNA form, the CDR3 reads TGTGCCACCGGGGCTAGCGTTCCTTACGAGCAGTACTTC.

This chain joins TRBV6-1 and TRBJ2-7, with 8 bases identical to TRBD2. Germline CDR1 is MNHNS and CDR2 is SASEGT. After removal of 8 bases from V and 5 bases from J, the junction contained 11 bases not matched to a gene. This CDR3 contains 14 residues. CDR3 amino acids: CASRLAHKGDEQYF. In DNA form, the CDR3 reads TGTGCCAGCCGACTAGCGCATAAGGGGGACGAGCAGTACTTC.

The chain employs TRBV19 and TRBJ2-3, with D maybe TRBD2 (6 bases). Trimming removed 8 bases at V and 0 bases at J, with 15 bases between. CDR1 is LNHDA and CDR2 is SQIVND in the germline V gene (reference sequence). This CDR3 has 15 residues. The CDR3 DNA reads as TGTGCCAGTCGCCTCATGGGAGGTAGCACAGATACGCAGTATTTT. It encodes CASRLMGGSTDTQYF.

This clone was observed a single time. The rearrangement uses TRBV15 and TRBJ1-4, with no clear D. Between the trimmed V and J ends, which lost 1 base and 3 bases, there was a span of 6 bases. Per the germline V gene, CDR1 is LNHNV and CDR2 is YYDKDF (reference sequence). The CDR3 is 14 residues long. The CDR3: CATSRGDPNEKLFF. The CDR3 DNA reads as TGTGCCACCAGCAGAGGCGACCCTAATGAAAAACTGTTTTTT.

CDR3 nucleotide sequence: TGTGCCAGCAGGAGCACGAGGGTGGGTGGAAACACCATATATTTT. Residues: CASRSTRVGGNTIYF. The chain employs TRBV7-8 and TRBJ1-3; D not certain. Germline CDR1 reads SGHVS; CDR2 reads FQNEAQ. The length of the CDR3 is 15 residues. V lost 6 bases and J lost 3, with 15 bases in between.

The V and J genes are TRBV5-1 and TRBJ2-7, with TRBD1 matching 7 bases. The CDR3 contains 14 residues. Unmatched junction bases numbered 9, after V lost 4 bases and J lost 5 bases. Germline values: CDR1 SGHRS, CDR2 YFSETQ. The CDR3 bases are TGCGCCAGCAGCCCAAGGACAGGCCCTAACGAGCAGTACTTC. Translated: CASSPRTGPNEQYF.

The CDR3 DNA sequence: TGTGCCATCAGTGAGTCGGGTCAGGGGAAGAGGGAAAAACTGTTTTTT. It is translated as CAISESGQGKREKLFF. This chain links TRBV10-3 with TRBJ1-4; perhaps TRBD1 as D (6 bases). Germline V lookup: CDR1 ENHRY, CDR2 SYGVKD. V was clipped by 0 bases and J by 8 bases, with 16 bases between them. The CDR3 is 16 amino acids.

The genes are TRBV19 and TRBJ2-5; D might be TRBD2 (6 bases). The germline gives CDR1 LNHDA, CDR2 SQIVND (reference sequence). Trimming left V 5 bases short and J 4 bases short, with 14 bases between. The CDR3 is made up of 14 amino acids. The CDR3 sequence: CASSLGLTIETQYF. In nucleotides, the CDR3 is TGTGCCAGTAGTTTGGGACTGACAATAGAGACCCAGTACTTC.

This rearrangement joins TRBV28 to TRBJ1-5; D is uncertain. The V gene lost 10 bases and the J gene lost 2 bases, with 9 bases spanning the gap. From germline, CDR1 is MDHEN and CDR2 SYDVKM. The CDR3 loop spans 12 amino acids. Here the CDR3 DNA reads TGTGCCACCAAGGAAGGCAATCAGCCCCAGCATTTT. Translation gives CATKEGNQPQHF.

CDR3 in amino acids: CASSLRLSQFF. In nucleotides, the CDR3 is TGTGCCAGCAGCTTGAGGCTCTCACAGTTCTTC. The chain recombines TRBV5-8 with TRBJ2-1, with D hard to call. In germline, CDR1 is SGHTS, CDR2 YDEGEE. The V gene lost 1 base and the J gene lost 13 bases, with 9 bases spanning the gap. CDR3 length equals 11 residues.

The rearrangement uses TRBV7-3 and TRBJ2-2, with D unresolved. Germline-derived CDR1 and CDR2 are SGHTA and FQGTGA. V was trimmed by 5 bases and J by 0 bases, leaving 7 bases between them. This CDR3 contains 14 residues. CDR3 region: CASSPDSNTGELFF. CDR3 coding DNA: TGTGCCAGCAGCCCTGACTCGAACACCGGGGAGCTGTTTTTT. Full variable domain (outside the CDR3, taken from reference TRBV7-3 and TRBJ2-2): GAGVSQTPSNKVTEKGKYVELRCDPISGHTALYWYRQSLGQGPEFLIYFQGTGAADDSGLPNDRFFAVRPEGSVSTLKIQRTERGDSAVYLCASSPDSNTGELFFGEGSRLTVL.

As regards this clone: Other DNA sequences within the sample encode an identical CDR3. V usage is TRBV7-2 and J usage is TRBJ2-7, with D uncertain. V was shortened by 1 base and J by 2 bases, with 6 bases between the two germline ends. Per the germline V gene, CDR1 is SGHTA and CDR2 is FQGNSA. The length of the CDR3 is 13 residues. The CDR3 DNA reads as TGTGCCAGCAGCTTAGTTGCTGCCTACGAGCAGTACTTC. Translated, it gives CASSLVAAYEQYF.

The chain links TRBV10-3 to TRBJ2-7; 8 bases are a match to TRBD2. CDR1 and CDR2 (germline): ENHRY, SYGVKD. The CDR3 spans 15 residues. The trim removed 2 bases at V and 1 base at J, leaving 4 bases unmatched. CDR3 nucleotide sequence: TGTGCCATCAGTGAGGCTAGCGGGCGTTCCTACGAGCAGTACTTC. Protein: CAISEASGRSYEQYF.

The chain combines TRBV9 with TRBJ2-3; D is possibly TRBD2 (6 bases). V was cut by 0 bases and J by 2 bases, with 10 bases left in between. The CDR3 is 15 residues long. Germline CDR1 is SGDLS and CDR2 is YYNGEE. CDR3 in amino acids: CASSVERGLTDTQYF. The CDR3 DNA sequence: TGTGCCAGCAGCGTAGAAAGGGGACTCACAGATACGCAGTATTTT.

V is TRBV7-8 and J is TRBJ1-2; a weak D match, TRBD1 (6 bases). The V end was cut by 6 bases, the J end by 0 bases, with 11 bases between. CDR1 is SGHVS and CDR2 is FQNEAQ in the germline V gene. The CDR3 contains 14 residues. The CDR3 coding sequence is TGTGCCAGCAGAGGGACATCAGCTAACTATGGCTACACCTTC. It is translated as CASRGTSANYGYTF.